The clone carrying this TCR beta chain was found a few times. CDR1 is MNHNS, CDR2 SASEGT, per germline. The CDR3 consists of 13 residues. V dropped 5 bases and J dropped 5 bases, with 12 bases sitting between them. Profiling relied on immunoSEQ multiplex PCR, and the TCRdb table lists in-frame clones only, not all of them. The repertoire holds 130,000 to 150,000 clones, with 79% as singletons. These data originate in a study of cytotoxic CD8 clonotypes in ibrutinib-treated CLL. Study-level background: With a range of 6 to 36, the median treatment time before response samples were taken was roughly twelve months.

This chain connects TRBV6-1 to TRBJ1-1; D ambiguous. Sequencing was performed on PBMCs, taken after 12 months of ibrutinib treatment. This TCR was sampled from a human donor with chronic lymphocytic leukemia. The CDR3 loop is CASSSGTRTEAFF. The CDR3 DNA reads TGTGCCAGCAGTTCGGGAACGAGAACTGAAGCTTTCTTT.